This TCR beta chain was captured by sequencing in a study of graft-versus-host responses after intestinal transplantation. Study summary: Transplant recipients had multivisceral, liver-intestinal, or isolated intestinal grafts. After anti-thymocyte globulin induction, recipients took tacrolimus and steroids for 3 to 4 years.

Assay used: immunoSEQ multiplex PCR; TCRdb lists only in-frame clones, some missing. The data contain roughly 46,000 clones, over 80% of them singletons. The study's findings and limits: Allografts carried high graft-versus-host to host-versus-graft clonal ratios in patients having graft-donor T cell macrochimerism. GvH clones were found in recipient marrow; some appeared first in ileum or blood.

Comment on this clone: No antigen is known for it.

The ends lost 4 bases at V and 3 bases at J; junction bases unmatched: 6. In germline, CDR1 is MDHEN, CDR2 SYDVKM. This CDR3 contains 15 residues. Sequences were derived from PBMCs, sampled around 27 months after a first intestinal transplant, on the day of a second. This receptor was obtained from a human patient who received an intestinal transplant, so some T cells may come from the graft donor. The chain links TRBV28 to TRBJ2-7; 10 bases line up with TRBD1. The DNA of the CDR3 is TGTGCCAGCAGTTCCCCCGGGACAGGGGACTACGAGCAGTACTTC. This sequence encodes CASSSPGTGDYEQYF.